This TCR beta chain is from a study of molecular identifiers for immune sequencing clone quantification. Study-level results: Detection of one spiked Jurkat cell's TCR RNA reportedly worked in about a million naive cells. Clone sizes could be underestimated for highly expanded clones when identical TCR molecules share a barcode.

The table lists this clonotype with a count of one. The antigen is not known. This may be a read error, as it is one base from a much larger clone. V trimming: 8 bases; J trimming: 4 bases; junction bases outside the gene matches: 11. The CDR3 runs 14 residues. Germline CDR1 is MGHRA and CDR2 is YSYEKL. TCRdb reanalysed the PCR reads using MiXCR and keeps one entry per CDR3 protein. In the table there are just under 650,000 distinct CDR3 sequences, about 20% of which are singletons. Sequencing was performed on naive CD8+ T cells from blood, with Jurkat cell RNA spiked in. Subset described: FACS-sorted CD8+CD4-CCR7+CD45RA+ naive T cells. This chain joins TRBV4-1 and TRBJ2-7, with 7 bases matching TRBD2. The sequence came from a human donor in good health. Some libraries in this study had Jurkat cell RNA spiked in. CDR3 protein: CASGPRLGGYEQYF. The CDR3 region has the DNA TGCGCCAGCGGCCCCCGGCTGGGGGGGTACGAGCAGTACTTC.